The 9 T cell receptor beta chains below all came from one sample that was sequenced in a study of shared T cell receptors in the human thymus. Assay: immunoSEQ multiplex PCR; the TCRdb copy retains only in-frame clones and omits some. The sample lists 700,000 to 750,000 clones, over 75% occurring once. The same data also contributed to another study, on human thymus T cells.

The sample comprised thymocytes. Source of these receptors: a girl younger than two with a congenital heart defect.

V usage is TRBV29-1 and J usage is TRBJ1-5; D is undetermined. Trimming pared 7 bases from V and 2 bases from J, leaving 9 bases between. The CDR3 runs to 12 residues. In germline, CDR1 is SQVTM, CDR2 ANQGSEA. The CDR3 loop reads CSARCGNQPQHF. CDR3 in DNA: TGCAGCGCCAGGTGTGGCAATCAGCCCCAGCATTTT.

The V and J genes are TRBV19 and TRBJ1-5; D remains ambiguous. The CDR3 spans 12 residues. The V end lost 7 bases, the J end lost 0 bases, and 4 bases lay between the germline ends. CDR1 and CDR2 (germline): LNHDA, SQIVND (reference sequence). The CDR3 spells CASKHSNQPQHF. The CDR3 DNA sequence: TGTGCCAGTAAACATAGCAATCAGCCCCAGCATTTT. Full variable domain (outside the CDR3, taken from reference TRBV19 and TRBJ1-5): DGGITQSPKYLFRKEGQNVTLSCEQNLNHDAMYWYRQDPGQGLRLIYYSQIVNDFQKGDIAEGYSVSREKKESFPLTVTSAQKNPTAFYLCASKHSNQPQHFGDGTRLSIL.

The rearrangement links TRBV27 to TRBJ2-1; 12 positions agree with TRBD2. The CDR3 is 19 amino acids. CDR1 is MNHEY and CDR2 is SMNVEV in the germline V gene (reference sequence). The trim removed 0 bases at V and 5 bases at J, leaving 11 bases unmatched. The CDR3 region has the DNA TGTGCCAGCAGTTTATCCAGACTAGCGGGGGCACTAAAAGACAATGAGCAGTTCTTC. Translating it yields CASSLSRLAGALKDNEQFF.

In the case of this clone: The junction departs from the called germline gene at one end, perhaps through a read error. The same CDR3 also results from other DNA sequences found in this sample. This chain links TRBV5-1 with TRBJ1-6, with 7 bases that match TRBD1. The CDR3 spans 16 residues. CDR1 is SGHRS, CDR2 YFSETQ, per germline. CDR3 loop: CASSVGQAYYNSPLHF. In nucleotides, the CDR3 is TGCGCCAGCAGCGTCGGACAGGCCTACTATAATTCCCCCCTCCACTTT.

The chain recombines TRBV4-1 with TRBJ1-3, with a possible D match to TRBD1 (5 bases). Germline V gives CDR1 MGHRA, CDR2 YSYEKL. This CDR3 spans 15 amino acids. Trimming pared 0 bases from V and 7 bases from J, leaving 13 bases between. The CDR3 spells CASSQEETDGNTIYF. In DNA form, the CDR3 reads TGCGCCAGCAGCCAAGAGGAGACAGACGGTAACACCATATATTTT.

V gene TRBV10-3 combines with J gene TRBJ1-5; no firm D call. This CDR3 has 17 residues. Deletions cut 0 bases from V and 1 base from J, with 13 bases between. CDR1 ENHRY and CDR2 SYGVKD come from the germline V gene. Written as DNA, the CDR3 is TGTGCCATCAGTGAGTCGCCGGGAAACCCCAGCAATCAGCCCCAGCATTTT. It encodes CAISESPGNPSNQPQHF.

A single count supports this clone. This chain connects TRBV6-5 to TRBJ1-1, with 7 bases that match TRBD1. The J segment lost 3 bases and the V segment lost 6 bases, leaving 7 bases of the junction unmatched. CDR3 length: 14 residues. In germline, CDR1 is MNHEY, CDR2 SVGAGI. The CDR3 DNA reads as TGTGCCAGCAGGCAAGACAGGGCGGACACTGAAGCTTTCTTT. It specifies CASRQDRADTEAFF.

This clone was counted a single time. This sequence joins TRBV7-6 and TRBJ2-5; TRBD1 is a possible D gene (5 bases). V was trimmed by 1 base and J by 5 bases, leaving 11 bases between them. Germline CDR1 SGHVS, CDR2 FNYEAQ. The CDR3 length is 14 residues. The CDR3 nucleotides are TGTGCCAGCAGCTTAGGTCCAGGGCAGGAGACCCAGTACTTC. Translation gives CASSLGPGQETQYF.

The genes are TRBV12-5 and TRBJ1-2, with D possibly TRBD1 on 5 matching bases. The CDR3 has 15 residues. From germline, CDR1 is LGHNT and CDR2 FRNRAP. V was trimmed by 7 bases and J by 4 bases, leaving 19 bases between them. For the CDR3, the DNA is TGTGCTAGTGCCCAGCCGGGGGGTCAGGGCTATGGCTACACCTTC. It specifies CASAQPGGQGYGYTF.